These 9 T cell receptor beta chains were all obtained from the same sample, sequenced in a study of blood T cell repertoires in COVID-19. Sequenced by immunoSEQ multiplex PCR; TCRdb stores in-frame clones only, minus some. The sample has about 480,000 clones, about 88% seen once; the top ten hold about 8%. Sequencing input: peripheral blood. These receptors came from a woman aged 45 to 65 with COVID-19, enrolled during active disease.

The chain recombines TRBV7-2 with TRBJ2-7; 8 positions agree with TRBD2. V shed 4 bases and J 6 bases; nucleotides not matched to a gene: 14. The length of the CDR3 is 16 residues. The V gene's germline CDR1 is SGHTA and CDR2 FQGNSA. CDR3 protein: CASSSPTGTRPLEQYF. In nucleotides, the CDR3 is TGTGCCAGCAGCTCACCGACCGGGACTAGGCCCCTCGAGCAGTACTTC.

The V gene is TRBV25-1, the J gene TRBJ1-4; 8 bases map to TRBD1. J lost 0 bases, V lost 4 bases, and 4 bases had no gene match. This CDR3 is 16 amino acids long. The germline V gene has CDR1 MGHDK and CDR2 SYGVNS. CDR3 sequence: CASSGRGQATNEKLFF. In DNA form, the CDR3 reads TGTGCCAGCAGTGGTCGGGGACAGGCAACTAATGAAAAACTGTTTTTT.

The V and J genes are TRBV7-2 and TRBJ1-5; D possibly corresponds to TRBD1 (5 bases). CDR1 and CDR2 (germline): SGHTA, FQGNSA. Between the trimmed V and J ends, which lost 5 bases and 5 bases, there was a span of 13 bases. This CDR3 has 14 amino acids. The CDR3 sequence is CASSGAGFYQPQHF. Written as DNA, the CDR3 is TGTGCCAGCAGCGGGGCAGGATTTTATCAGCCCCAGCATTTT.

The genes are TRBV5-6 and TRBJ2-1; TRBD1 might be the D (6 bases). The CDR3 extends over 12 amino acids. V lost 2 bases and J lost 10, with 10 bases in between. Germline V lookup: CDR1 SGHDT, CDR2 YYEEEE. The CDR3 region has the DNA TGTGCCAGCAGCTTATGGGGGCACGAGCAGTTCTTC. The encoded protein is CASSLWGHEQFF.

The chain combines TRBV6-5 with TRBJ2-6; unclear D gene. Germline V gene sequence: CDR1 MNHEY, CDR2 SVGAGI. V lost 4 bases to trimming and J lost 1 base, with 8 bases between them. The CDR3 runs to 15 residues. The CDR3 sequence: CASSSLRSGANVLTF. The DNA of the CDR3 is TGTGCCAGCAGTTCCCTCCGGTCTGGGGCCAACGTCCTGACTTTC.

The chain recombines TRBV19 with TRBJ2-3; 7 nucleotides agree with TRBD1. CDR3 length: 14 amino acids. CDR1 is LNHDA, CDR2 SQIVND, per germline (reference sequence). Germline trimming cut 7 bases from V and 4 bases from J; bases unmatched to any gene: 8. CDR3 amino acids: CASTTGTVADTQYF. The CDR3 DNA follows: TGTGCCAGTACCACGGGGACAGTGGCAGATACGCAGTATTTT.

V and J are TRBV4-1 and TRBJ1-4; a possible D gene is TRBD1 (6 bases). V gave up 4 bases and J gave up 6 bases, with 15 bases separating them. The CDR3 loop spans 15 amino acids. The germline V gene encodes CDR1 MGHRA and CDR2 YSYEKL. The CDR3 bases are TGCGCCAGCAGCCCCCCCACGGGGGGCCATGAAAAACTGTTTTTT. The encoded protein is CASSPPTGGHEKLFF.

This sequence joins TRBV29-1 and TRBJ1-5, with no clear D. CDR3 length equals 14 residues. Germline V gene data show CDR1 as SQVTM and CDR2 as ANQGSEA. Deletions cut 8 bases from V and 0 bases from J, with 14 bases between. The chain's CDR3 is CSPKPGPSNQPQHF. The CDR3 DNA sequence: TGCAGCCCAAAGCCGGGTCCTAGCAATCAGCCCCAGCATTTT.

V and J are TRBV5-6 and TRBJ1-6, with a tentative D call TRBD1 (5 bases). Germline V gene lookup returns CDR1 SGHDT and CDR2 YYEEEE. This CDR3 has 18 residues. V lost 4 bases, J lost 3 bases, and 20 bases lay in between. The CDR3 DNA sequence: TGTGCCAGCAGCCCCCCGGTGGGTGCCGGGGGCTATAATTCACCCCTCCACTTT. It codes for CASSPPVGAGGYNSPLHF.